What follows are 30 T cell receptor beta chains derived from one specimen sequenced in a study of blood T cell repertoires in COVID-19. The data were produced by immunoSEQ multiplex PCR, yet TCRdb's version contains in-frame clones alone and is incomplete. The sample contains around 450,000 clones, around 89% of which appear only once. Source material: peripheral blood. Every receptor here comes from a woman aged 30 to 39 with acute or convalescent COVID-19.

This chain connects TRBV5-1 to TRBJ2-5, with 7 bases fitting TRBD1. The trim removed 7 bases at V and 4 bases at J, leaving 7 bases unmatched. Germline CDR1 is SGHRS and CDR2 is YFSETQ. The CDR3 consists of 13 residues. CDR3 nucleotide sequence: TGCGCCAGCCGTAGACAGGGATTAGAGACCCAGTACTTC. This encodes CASRRQGLETQYF.

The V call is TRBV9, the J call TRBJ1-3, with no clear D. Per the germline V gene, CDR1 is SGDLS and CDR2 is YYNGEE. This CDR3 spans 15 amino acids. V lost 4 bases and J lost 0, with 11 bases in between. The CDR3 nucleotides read TGTGCCAGCAGCCCAAGTATGCGCTCTGGAAACACCATATATTTT. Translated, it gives CASSPSMRSGNTIYF.

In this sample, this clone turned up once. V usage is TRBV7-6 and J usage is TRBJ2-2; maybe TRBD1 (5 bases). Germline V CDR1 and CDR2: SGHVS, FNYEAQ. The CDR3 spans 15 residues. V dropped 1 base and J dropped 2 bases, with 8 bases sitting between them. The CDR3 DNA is TGTGCCAGCAGCTTAGGACAGACAAACACCGGGGAGCTGTTTTTT. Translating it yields CASSLGQTNTGELFF.

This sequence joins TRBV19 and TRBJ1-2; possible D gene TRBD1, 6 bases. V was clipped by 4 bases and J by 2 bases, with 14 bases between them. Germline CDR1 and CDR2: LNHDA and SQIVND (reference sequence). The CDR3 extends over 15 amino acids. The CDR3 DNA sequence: TGTGCCAGTAGTACTCCGAGGACAGACAACTATGGCTACACCTTC. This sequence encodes CASSTPRTDNYGYTF. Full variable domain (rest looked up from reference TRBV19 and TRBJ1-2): DGGITQSPKYLFRKEGQNVTLSCEQNLNHDAMYWYRQDPGQGLRLIYYSQIVNDFQKGDIAEGYSVSREKKESFPLTVTSAQKNPTAFYLCASSTPRTDNYGYTFGSGTRLTVV.

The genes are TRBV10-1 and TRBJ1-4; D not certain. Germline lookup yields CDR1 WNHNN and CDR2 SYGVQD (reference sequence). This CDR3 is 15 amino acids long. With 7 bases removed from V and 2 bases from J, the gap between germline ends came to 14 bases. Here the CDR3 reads CASKPEADTNEKLFF. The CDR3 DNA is TGCGCCAGCAAACCCGAGGCAGATACTAATGAAAAACTGTTTTTT.

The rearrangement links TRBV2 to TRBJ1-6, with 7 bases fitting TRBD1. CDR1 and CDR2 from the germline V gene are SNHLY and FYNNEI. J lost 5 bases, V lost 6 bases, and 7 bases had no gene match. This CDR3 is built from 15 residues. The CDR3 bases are TGTGCCAGCAGAGAGACAGGGACGAATAATTCACCCCTCCACTTT. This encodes CASRETGTNNSPLHF.

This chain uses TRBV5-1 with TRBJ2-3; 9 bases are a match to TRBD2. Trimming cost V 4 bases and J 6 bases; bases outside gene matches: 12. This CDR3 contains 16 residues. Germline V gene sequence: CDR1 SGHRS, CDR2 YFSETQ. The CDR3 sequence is CASSVSPGLAEDTQYF. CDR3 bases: TGCGCCAGCAGCGTATCGCCGGGACTAGCAGAGGATACGCAGTATTTT.

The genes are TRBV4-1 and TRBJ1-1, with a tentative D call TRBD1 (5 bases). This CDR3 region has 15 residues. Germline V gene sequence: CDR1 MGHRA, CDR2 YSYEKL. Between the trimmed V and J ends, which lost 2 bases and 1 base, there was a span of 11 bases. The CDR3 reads CASSQPTVGNTEAFF. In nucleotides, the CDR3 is TGCGCCAGCAGCCAACCGACAGTTGGGAACACTGAAGCTTTCTTT.

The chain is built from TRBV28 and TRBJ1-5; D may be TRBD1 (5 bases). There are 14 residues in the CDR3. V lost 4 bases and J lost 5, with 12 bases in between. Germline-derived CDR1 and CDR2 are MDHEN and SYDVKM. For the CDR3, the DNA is TGTGCCAGCAGTTCCGTCACAGGCCATCAGCCCCAGCATTTT. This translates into CASSSVTGHQPQHF. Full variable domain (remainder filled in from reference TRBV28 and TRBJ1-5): DVKVTQSSRYLVKRTGEKVFLECVQDMDHENMFWYRQDPGLGLRLIYFSYDVKMKEKGDIPEGYSVSREKKERFSLILESASTNQTSMYLCASSSVTGHQPQHFGDGTRLSIL.

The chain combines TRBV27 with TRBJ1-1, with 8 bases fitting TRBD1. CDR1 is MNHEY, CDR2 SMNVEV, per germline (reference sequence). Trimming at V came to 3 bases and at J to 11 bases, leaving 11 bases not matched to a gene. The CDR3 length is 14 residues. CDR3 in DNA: TGTGCCAGCAGTTTGTCCAGGGGGCTCAGGGAGGCTTTCTTT. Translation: CASSLSRGLREAFF.

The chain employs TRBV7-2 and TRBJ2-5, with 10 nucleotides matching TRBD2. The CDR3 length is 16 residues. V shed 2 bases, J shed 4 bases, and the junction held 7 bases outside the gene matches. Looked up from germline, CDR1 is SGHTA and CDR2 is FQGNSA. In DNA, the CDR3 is TGTGCCAGCAGCTTATCCCAGCGGGGGGGGATAGAGACCCAGTACTTC. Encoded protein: CASSLSQRGGIETQYF.

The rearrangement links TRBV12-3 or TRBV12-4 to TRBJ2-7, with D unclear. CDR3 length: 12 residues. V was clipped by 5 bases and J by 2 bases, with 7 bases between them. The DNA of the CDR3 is TGTGCCAGCAGTAAATTAGCCTACGAGCAGTACTTC. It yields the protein CASSKLAYEQYF.

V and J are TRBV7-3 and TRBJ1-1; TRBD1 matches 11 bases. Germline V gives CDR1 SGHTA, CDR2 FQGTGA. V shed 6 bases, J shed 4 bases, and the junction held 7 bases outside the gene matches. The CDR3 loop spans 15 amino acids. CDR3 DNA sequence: TGTGCCAGCAGTCCCGGGGGGACAGGGGGCACTGAAGCTTTCTTT. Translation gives CASSPGGTGGTEAFF.

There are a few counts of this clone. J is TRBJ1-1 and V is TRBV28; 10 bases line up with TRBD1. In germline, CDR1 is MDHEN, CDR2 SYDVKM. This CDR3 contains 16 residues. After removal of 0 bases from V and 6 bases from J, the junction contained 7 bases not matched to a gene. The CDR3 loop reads CASSLWKTGGASEAFF. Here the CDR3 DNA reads TGTGCCAGCAGTTTATGGAAGACAGGGGGCGCATCTGAAGCTTTCTTT.

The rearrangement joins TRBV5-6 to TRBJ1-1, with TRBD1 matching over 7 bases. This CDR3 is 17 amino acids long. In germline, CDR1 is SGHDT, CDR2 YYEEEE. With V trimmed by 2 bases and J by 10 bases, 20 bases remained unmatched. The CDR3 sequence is CASSFGIRDRQVRRAFF. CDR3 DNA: TGTGCCAGCAGCTTTGGAATCCGGGACAGACAGGTTAGAAGAGCTTTCTTT.

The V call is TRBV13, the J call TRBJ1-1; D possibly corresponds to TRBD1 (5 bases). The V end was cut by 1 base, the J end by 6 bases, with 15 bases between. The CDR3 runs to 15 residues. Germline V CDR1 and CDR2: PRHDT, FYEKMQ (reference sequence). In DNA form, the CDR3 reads TGTGCCAGCAGCTTAGTTTTGACCAGGGAACCTGAAGCTTTCTTT. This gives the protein CASSLVLTREPEAFF.

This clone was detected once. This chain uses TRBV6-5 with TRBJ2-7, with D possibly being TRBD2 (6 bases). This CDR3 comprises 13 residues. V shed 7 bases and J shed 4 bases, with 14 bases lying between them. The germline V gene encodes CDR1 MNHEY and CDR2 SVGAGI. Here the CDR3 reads CASIGGRGYEQYF. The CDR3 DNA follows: TGTGCCAGCATCGGGGGACGCGGGTACGAGCAGTACTTC.

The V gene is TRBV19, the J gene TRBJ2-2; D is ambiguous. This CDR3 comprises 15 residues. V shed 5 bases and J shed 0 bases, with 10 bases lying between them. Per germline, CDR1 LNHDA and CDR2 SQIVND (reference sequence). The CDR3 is CASSYITANTGELFF. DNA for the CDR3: TGTGCCAGTAGTTACATCACCGCGAACACCGGGGAGCTGTTTTTT.

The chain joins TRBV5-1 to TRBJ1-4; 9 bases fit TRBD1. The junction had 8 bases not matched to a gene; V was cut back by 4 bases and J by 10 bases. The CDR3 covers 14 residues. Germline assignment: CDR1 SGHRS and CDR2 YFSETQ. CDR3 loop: CASSPGQGAGKLFF. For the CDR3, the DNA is TGCGCCAGCAGCCCGGGACAGGGAGCTGGAAAACTGTTTTTT.

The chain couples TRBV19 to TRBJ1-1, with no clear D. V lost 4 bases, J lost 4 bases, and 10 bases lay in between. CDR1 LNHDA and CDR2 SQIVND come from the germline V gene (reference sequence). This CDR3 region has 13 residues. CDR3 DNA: TGTGCCAGTAGTACGACTCGGAGCACTGAAGCTTTCTTT. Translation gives CASSTTRSTEAFF.

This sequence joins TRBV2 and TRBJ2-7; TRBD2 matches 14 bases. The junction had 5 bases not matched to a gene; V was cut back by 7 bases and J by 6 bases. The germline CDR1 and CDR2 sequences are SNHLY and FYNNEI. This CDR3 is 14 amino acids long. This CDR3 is CASTTGTSGGEQYF. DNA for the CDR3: TGTGCCAGCACGACCGGGACTAGCGGGGGCGAGCAGTACTTC. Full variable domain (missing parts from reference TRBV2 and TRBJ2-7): EPEVTQTPSHQVTQMGQEVILRCVPISNHLYFYWYRQILGQKVEFLVSFYNNEISEKSEIFDDQFSVERPDGSNFTLKIRSTKLEDSAMYFCASTTGTSGGEQYFGPGTRLTVT.

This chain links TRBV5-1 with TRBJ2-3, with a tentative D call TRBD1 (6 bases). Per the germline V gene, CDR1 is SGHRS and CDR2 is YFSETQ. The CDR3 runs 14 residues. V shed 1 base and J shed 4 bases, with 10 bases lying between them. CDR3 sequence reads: CASSLTGRSDTQYF. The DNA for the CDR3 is TGCGCCAGCAGCTTGACAGGGAGATCAGATACGCAGTATTTT.

This CDR3 is CASSYSPLAGGQKDTQYF. The CDR3 region has the DNA TGTGCCAGCAGCTACTCTCCGCTAGCGGGGGGGCAAAAAGATACGCAGTATTTT. The chain combines TRBV5-4 with TRBJ2-3; TRBD2 aligns across 12 bases. This CDR3 region has 18 residues. In germline, CDR1 is SGHNT, CDR2 YYREEE (reference sequence). Trimming removed 3 bases from V and 5 bases from J; junction bases left unmatched: 13.

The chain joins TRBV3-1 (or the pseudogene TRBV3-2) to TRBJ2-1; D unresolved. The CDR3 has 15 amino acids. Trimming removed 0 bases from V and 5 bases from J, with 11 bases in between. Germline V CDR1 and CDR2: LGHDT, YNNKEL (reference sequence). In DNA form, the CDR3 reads TGTGCCAGCAGCCAAGATGTGGGCCGGAACAATGAGCAGTTCTTC. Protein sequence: CASSQDVGRNNEQFF.

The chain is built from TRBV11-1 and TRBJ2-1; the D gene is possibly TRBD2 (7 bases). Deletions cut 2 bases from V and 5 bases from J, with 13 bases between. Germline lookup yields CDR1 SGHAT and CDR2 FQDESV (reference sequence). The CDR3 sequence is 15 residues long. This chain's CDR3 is CASSLIRGGHNEQFF. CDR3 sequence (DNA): TGTGCCAGCAGCTTAATCCGCGGGGGCCACAATGAGCAGTTCTTC.

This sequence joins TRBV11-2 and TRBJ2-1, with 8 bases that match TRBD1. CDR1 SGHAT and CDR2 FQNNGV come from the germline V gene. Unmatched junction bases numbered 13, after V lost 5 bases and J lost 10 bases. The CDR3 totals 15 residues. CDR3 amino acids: CASSPSLDRDREQFF. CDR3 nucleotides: TGTGCCAGCAGCCCTAGCCTGGACAGGGATCGGGAGCAGTTCTTC.

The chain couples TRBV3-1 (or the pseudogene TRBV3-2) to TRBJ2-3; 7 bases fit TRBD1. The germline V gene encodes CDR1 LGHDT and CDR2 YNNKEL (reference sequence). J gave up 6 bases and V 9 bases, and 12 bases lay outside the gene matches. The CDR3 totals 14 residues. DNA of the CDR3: TGTGCCAGTACTGGGACAGAGAAGACGGATACGCAGTATTTT. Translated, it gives CASTGTEKTDTQYF.

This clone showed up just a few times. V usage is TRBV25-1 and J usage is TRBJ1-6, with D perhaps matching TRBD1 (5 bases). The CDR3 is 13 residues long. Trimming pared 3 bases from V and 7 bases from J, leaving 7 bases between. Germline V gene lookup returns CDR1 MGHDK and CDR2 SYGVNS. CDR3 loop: CASSDQGNSPLHF. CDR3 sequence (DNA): TGTGCCAGCAGTGACCAGGGAAATTCACCCCTCCACTTT.

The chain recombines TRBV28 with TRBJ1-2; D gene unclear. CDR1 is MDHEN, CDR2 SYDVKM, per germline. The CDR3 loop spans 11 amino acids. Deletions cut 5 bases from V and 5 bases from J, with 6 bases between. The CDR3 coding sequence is TGTGCCAGCAGTCCCCATTATGGCTACACCTTC. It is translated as CASSPHYGYTF.

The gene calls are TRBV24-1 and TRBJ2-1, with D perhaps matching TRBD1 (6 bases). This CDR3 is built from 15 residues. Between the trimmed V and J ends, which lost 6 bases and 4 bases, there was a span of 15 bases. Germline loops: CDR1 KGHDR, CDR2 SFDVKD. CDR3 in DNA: TGTGCCACCAGTCCCGGGACACGGAGGTACAATGAGCAGTTCTTC. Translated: CATSPGTRRYNEQFF.